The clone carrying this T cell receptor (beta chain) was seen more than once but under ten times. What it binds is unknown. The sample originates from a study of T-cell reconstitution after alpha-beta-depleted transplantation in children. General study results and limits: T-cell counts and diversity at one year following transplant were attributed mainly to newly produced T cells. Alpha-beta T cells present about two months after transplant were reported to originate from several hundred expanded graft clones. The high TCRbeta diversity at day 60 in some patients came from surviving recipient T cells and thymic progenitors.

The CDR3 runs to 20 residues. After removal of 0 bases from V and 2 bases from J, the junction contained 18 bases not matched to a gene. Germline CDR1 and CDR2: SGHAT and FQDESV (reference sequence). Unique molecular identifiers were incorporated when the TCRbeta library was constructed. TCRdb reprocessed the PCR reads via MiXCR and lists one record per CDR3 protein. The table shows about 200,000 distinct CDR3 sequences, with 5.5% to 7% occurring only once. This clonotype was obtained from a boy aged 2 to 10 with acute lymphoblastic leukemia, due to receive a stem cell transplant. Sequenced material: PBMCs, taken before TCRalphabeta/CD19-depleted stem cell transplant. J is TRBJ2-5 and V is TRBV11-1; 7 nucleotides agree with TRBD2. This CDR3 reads CASSLAQLALMSGKQETQYF. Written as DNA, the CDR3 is TGTGCCAGCAGCTTAGCCCAACTAGCGCTCATGTCCGGGAAACAAGAGACCCAGTACTTC.